This TCR beta chain was found in a study of cytomegalovirus exposure and HLA in healthy donors. The wider study: The use of the same platform for the 130 or so validation repertoires and the 600 to 700 first-cohort repertoires was reported by a later analysis.

Assay: immunoSEQ multiplex PCR; the TCRdb copy retains only in-frame clones and omits some. The sample carries 80,000 to 100,000 clones, roughly 87% recorded once. The sequencing input was PBMCs. This receptor was obtained from a young man in good health and CMV-seropositive.

The DNA of the CDR3 is TGCGCCACCCAACAGGGGCAGGCGAACACCGGGGAGCTGTTTTTT. Its translation is CATQQGQANTGELFF. The gene calls are TRBV10-1 and TRBJ2-2, with TRBD1 matching 7 bases. Germline CDR1 and CDR2: WNHNN and SYGVQD (reference sequence). The CDR3 has 15 residues. Unmatched junction bases numbered 8, after V lost 10 bases and J lost 0 bases.